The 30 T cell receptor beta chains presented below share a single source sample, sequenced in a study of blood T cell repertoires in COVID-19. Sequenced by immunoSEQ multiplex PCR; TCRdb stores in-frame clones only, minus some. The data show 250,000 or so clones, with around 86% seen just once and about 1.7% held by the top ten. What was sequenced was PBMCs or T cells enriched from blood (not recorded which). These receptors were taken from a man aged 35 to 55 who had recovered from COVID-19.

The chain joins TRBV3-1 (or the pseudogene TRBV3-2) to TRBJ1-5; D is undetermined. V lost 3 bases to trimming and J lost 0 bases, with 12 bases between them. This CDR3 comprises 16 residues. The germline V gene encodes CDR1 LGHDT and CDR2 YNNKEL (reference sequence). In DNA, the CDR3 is TGTGCCAGCAGCCAGGGCAGCCCCTATAGCAATCAGCCCCAGCATTTT. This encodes CASSQGSPYSNQPQHF.

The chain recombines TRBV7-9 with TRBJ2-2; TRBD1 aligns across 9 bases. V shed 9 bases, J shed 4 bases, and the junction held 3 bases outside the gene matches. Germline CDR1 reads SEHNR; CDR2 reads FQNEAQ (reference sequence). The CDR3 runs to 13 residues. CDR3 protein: CASGTGITGELFF. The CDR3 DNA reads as TGTGCCAGTGGGACAGGGATCACCGGGGAGCTGTTTTTT.

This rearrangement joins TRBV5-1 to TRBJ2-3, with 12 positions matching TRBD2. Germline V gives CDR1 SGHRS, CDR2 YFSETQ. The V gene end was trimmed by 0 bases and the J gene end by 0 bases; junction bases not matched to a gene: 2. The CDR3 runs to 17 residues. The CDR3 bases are TGCGCCAGCAGCTTGGGACTAGCGGGAGTCAGCACAGATACGCAGTATTTT. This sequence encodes CASSLGLAGVSTDTQYF.

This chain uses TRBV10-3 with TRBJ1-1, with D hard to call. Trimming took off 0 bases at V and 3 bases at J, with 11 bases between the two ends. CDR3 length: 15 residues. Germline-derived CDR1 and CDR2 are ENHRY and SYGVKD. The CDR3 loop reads CAISESAGADTEAFF. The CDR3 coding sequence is TGTGCCATCAGTGAGTCAGCGGGCGCGGACACTGAAGCTTTCTTT.

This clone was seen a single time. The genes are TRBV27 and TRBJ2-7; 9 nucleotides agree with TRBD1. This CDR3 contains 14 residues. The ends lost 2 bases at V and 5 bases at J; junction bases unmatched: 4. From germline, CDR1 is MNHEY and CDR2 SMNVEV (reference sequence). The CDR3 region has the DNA TGTGCCAGCAGTTTAACACAGGGGGCCGACGAGCAGTACTTC. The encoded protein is CASSLTQGADEQYF.

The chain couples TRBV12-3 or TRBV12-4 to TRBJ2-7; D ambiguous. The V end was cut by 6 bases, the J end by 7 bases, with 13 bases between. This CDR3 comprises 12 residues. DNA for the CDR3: TGTGCCAGCAGGGCCGGGTCCGGGGAGCAGTACTTC. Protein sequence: CASRAGSGEQYF.

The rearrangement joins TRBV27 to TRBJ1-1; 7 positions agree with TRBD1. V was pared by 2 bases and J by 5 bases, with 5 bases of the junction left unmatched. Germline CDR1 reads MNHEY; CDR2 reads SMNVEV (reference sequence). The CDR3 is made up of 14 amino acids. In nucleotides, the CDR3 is TGTGCCAGCAGTTTAGGTCTCAGGGGGACTGAAGCTTTCTTT. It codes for CASSLGLRGTEAFF.

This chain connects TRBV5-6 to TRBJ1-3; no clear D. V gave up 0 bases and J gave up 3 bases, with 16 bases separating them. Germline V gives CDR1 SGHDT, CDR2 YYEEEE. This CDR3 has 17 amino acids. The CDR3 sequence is CASSLGGLSSYGNTIYF. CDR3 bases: TGTGCCAGCAGCTTGGGAGGTCTCTCTTCATATGGAAACACCATATATTTT.

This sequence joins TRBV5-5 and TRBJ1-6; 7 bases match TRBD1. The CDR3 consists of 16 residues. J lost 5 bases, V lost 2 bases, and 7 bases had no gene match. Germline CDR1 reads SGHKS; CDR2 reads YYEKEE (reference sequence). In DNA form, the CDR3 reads TGTGCCAGCAGCTTAAATACCGGGACAGATAATTCACCCCTCCACTTT. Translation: CASSLNTGTDNSPLHF.

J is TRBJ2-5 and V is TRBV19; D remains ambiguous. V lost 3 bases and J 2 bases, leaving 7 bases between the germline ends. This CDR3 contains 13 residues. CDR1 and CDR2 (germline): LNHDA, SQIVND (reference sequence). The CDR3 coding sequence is TGTGCCAGTAGTATTTCTCTTCAAGAGACCCAGTACTTC. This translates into CASSISLQETQYF.

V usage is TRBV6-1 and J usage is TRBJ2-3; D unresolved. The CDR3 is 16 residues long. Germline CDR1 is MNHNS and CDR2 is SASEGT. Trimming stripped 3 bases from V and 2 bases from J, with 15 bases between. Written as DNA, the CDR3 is TGTGCCAGCAGTGATATCGCGAAAGAAAACACAGATACGCAGTATTTT. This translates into CASSDIAKENTDTQYF.

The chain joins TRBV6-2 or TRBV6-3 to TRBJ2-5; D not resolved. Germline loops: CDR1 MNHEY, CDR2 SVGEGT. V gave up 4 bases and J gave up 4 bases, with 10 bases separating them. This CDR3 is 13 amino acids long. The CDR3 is CASSLRRRETQYF. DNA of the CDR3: TGTGCCAGCAGTTTGCGCAGGCGAGAGACCCAGTACTTC.

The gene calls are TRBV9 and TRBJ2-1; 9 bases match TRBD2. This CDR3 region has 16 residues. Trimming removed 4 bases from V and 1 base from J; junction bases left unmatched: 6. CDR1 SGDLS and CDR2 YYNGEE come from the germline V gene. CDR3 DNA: TGTGCCAGCAGCCCTATAGCGGGAGTATCCTACAATGAGCAGTTCTTC. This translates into CASSPIAGVSYNEQFF.

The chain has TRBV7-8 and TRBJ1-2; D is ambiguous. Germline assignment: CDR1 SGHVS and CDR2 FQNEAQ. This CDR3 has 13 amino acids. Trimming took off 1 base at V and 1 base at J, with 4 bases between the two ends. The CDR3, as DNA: TGTGCCAGCAGCTTAGTCATTAACTATGGCTACACCTTC. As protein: CASSLVINYGYTF.

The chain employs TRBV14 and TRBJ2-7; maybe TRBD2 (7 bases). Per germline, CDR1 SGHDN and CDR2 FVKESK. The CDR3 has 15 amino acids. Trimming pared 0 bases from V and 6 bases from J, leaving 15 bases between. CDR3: CASSQDPEGGREQYF. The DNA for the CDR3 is TGTGCCAGCAGCCAAGACCCGGAGGGGGGGCGCGAGCAGTACTTC. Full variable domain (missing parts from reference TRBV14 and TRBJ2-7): EAGVTQFPSHSVIEKGQTVTLRCDPISGHDNLYWYRRVMGKEIKFLLHFVKESKQDESGMPNNRFLAERTGGTYSTLKVQPAELEDSGVYFCASSQDPEGGREQYFGPGTRLTVT.

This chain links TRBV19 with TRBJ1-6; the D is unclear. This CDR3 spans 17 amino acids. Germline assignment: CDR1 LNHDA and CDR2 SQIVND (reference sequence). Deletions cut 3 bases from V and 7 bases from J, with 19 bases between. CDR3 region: CASSIGAGEQLNSPLHF. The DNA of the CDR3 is TGTGCCAGTAGTATCGGAGCGGGAGAACAGCTGAATTCACCCCTCCACTTT.

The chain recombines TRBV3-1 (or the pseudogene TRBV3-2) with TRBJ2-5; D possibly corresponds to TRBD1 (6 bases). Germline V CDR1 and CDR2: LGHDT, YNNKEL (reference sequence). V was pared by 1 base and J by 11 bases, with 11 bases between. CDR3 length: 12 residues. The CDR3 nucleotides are TGTGCCAGCAGCCAAGGGCAGGGGATGCAGTACTTC. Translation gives CASSQGQGMQYF.

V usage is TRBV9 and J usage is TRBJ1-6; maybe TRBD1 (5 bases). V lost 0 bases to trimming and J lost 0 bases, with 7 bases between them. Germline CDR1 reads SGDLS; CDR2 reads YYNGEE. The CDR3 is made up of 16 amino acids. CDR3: CASSVGRASYNSPLHF. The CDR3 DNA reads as TGTGCCAGCAGCGTAGGCAGGGCCTCCTATAATTCACCCCTCCACTTT.

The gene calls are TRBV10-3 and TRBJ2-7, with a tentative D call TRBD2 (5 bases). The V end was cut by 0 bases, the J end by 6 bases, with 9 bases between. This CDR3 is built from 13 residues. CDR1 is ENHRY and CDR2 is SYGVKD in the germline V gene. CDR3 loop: CAISESSGFEQYF. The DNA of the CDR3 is TGTGCCATCAGTGAGTCGAGCGGTTTCGAGCAGTACTTC.

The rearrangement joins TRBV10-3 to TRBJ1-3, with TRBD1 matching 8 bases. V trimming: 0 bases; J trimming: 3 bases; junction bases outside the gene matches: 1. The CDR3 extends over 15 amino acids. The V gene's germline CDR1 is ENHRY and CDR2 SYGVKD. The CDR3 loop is CAISESTGDGNTIYF. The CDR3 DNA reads TGTGCCATCAGTGAGTCGACAGGGGATGGAAACACCATATATTTT.

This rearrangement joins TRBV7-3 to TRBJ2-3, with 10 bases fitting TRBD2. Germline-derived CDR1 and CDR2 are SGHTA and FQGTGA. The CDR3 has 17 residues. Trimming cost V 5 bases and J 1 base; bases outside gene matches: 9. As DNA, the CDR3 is TGTGCCAGCAGCCGTAAGCGGGGGGGCACCCGCACAGATACGCAGTATTTT. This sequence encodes CASSRKRGGTRTDTQYF.

This CDR3 reads CASRYPGGINSPLHF. For the CDR3, the DNA is TGTGCCAGCAGATACCCGGGGGGGATCAATTCACCCCTCCACTTT. The chain combines TRBV7-2 with TRBJ1-6; possible D gene TRBD1, 5 bases. The CDR3 loop spans 15 amino acids. V was clipped by 6 bases and J by 7 bases, with 16 bases between them. Per the germline V gene, CDR1 is SGHTA and CDR2 is FQGNSA.

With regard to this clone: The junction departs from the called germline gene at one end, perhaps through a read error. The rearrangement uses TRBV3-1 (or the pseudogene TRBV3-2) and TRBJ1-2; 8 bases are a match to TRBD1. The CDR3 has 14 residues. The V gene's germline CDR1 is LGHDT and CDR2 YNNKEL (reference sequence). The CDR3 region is CACSLAGGNYGYTF. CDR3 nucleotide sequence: TGTGCCTGCAGCCTAGCAGGGGGCAACTATGGCTACACCTTC.

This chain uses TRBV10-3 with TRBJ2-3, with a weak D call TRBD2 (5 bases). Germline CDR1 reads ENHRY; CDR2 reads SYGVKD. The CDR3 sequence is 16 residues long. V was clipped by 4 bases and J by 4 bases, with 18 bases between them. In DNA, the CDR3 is TGTGCCATCAGTGCGGAGCGGACCCCTAGCTCAGATACGCAGTATTTT. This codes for CAISAERTPSSDTQYF.

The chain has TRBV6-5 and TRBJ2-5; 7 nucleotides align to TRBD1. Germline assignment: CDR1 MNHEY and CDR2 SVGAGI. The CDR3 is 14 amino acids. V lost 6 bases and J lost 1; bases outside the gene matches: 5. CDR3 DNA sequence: TGTGCCAGCAGCCCGACAGGGTTCCAAGAGACCCAGTACTTC. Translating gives CASSPTGFQETQYF.

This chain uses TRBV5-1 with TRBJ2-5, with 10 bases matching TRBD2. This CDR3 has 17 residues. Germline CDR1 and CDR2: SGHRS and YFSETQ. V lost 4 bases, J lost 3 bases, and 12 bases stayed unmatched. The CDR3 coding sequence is TGCGCCAGCAGCGGGGGAGGAGCGGGAGGGGCCGAAGAGACCCAGTACTTC. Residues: CASSGGGAGGAEETQYF. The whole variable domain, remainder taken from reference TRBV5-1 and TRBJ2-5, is KAGVTQTPRYLIKTRGQQVTLSCSPISGHRSVSWYQQTPGQGLQFLFEYFSETQRNKGNFPGRFSGRQFSNSRSEMNVSTLELGDSALYLCASSGGGAGGAEETQYFGPGTRLLVL.

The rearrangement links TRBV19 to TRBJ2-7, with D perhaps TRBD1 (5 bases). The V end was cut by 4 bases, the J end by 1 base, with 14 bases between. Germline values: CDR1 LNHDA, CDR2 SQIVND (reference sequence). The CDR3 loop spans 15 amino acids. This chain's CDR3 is CASSRPAGRSYEQYF. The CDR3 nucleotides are TGTGCCAGTAGTAGACCGGCAGGGCGTTCCTACGAGCAGTACTTC.

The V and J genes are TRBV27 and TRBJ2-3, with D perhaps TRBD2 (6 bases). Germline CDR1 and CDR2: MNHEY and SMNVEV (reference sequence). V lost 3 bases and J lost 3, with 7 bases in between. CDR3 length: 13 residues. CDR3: CASSFGGTDTQYF. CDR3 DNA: TGTGCCAGCAGTTTTGGGGGGACAGATACGCAGTATTTT.

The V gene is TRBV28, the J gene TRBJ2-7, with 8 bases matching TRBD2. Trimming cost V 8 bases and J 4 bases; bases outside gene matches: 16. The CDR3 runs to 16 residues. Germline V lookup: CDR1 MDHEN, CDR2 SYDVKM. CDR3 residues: CASLFRVPGGMYEQYF. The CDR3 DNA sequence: TGTGCCAGCCTGTTTCGGGTACCGGGAGGGATGTACGAGCAGTACTTC. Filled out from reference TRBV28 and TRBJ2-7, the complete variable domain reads DVKVTQSSRYLVKRTGEKVFLECVQDMDHENMFWYRQDPGLGLRLIYFSYDVKMKEKGDIPEGYSVSREKKERFSLILESASTNQTSMYLCASLFRVPGGMYEQYFGPGTRLTVT.

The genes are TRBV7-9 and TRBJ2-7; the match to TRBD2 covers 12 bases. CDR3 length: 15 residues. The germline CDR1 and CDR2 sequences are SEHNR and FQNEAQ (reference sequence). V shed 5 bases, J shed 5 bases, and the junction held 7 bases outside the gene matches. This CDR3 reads CASSHRRLAGDEQYF. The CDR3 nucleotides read TGTGCCAGCAGCCACCGCCGACTAGCGGGAGACGAGCAGTACTTC.